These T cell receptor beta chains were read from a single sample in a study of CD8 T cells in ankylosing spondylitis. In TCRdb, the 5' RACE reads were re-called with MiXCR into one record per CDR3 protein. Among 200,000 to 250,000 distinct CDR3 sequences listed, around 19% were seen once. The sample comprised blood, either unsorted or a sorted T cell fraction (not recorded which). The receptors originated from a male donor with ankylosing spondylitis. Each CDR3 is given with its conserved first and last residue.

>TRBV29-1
CSVATLYGYTF
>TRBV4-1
CASVPGQGNYGYTF
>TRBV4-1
CASSLRQGAGEQYF
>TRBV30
CAWESGTYSYNEQFF
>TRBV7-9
CASSPRTGNNEQFF
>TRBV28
CASSLYWPGKSNTGELFF
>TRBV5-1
CASSLAAGERSEQYF
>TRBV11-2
CASTSGTASYEQYF
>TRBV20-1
CSARDQRYLNTEAFF
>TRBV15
CATSGGGVSYEQYF
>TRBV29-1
CSVVETEAFF
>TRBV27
CASSISGAAGELFF
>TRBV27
CASRPDRGGPYEQYF
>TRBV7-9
CASSFEDEGYTF
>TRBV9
CASSVDRAGGLNTGELFF
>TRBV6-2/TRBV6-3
CASSYSGAPYNEQFF
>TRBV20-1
CSARDRSSTDTQYF
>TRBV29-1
CSVELGAKNIQYF
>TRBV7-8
CASSLGSGNTGELFF
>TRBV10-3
CAISEGDNTDTQYF
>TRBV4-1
CASSQVEQGPGTQHF
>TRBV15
CATSRDYGTGGVDEQFF
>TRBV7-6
CASSREVAGELFF
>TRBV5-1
CASSFVGVAPDTQYF
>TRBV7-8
CASSLVGFNYGYTF
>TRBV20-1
CSARGLAGVSYEQYF
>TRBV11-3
CASSLDPDSYEQYF
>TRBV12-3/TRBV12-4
CASIAEDRVGYGYTF
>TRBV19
CASSITEYSNQPQHF
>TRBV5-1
CASSLEGGKFGYTF
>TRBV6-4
CASSDANPEQYF
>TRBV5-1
CASSTPGQGSYEQYF
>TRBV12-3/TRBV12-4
CASSLDRSNTGELFF
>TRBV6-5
CASSYTTGDYEQYF
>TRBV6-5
CASSFLAGANTGELFF
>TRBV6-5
CASSYRSSGSDTQYF
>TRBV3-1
CASSQEIGGIHEQYF
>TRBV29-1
CSVGGYGLQTYEQYF
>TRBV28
CASSFVQFYNEQFF
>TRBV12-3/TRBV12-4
CASTLPGTDTQYF
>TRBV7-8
CASSLVPSGAGELFF
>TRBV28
CASSLTDRIGTDTQYF
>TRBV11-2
CASSYGTSGQETQYF
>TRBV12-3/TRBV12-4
CASSFGWGNQPQHF
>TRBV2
CAIKPAGSTDTQYF
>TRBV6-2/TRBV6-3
CATVGPFGVYGQYF
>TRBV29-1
CSVEPLPSGVFDTQYF
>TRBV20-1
CSAIAADREPEPPGELFF
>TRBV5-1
CASSVGDREYSNQPQHF
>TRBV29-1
CSVESLGLPGSYEQYF
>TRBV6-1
CAVGWNEQYF
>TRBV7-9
CASSLHDSPLHF
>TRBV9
CASSVGVDSTDTQYF
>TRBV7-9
CASSSLAIGKETQYF
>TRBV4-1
CASSQEGGGVGPQHF
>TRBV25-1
CASSAFGDTNYGYTF